These T cell receptor beta chains were read from a single sample in a study of Ad26.COV2.S vaccination and SARS-CoV-2 variants. Clones were read by immunoSEQ multiplex PCR, and TCRdb kept only the in-frame ones, dropping some. The data show 300,000 to 400,000 clones, about 86% seen once. This specimen was peripheral blood, taken in a trial of Ad26.COV2.S vaccine versus placebo. Every receptor here comes from a person aged 18-60 years who received the Ad26.COV2.S COVID-19 vaccine or a placebo. The conserved cysteine and the conserved F or W are not part of the CDR3 here.

j_gene	v_gene	CDR3aa
TRBJ2-1	TRBV5-1	ASSLAKGPYYNEQF
TRBJ1-3	TRBV18	ASILTSVGNTIY
TRBJ1-3	TRBV19	ASRSGTGDSGNTIY
TRBJ1-4	TRBV5-4	ASSTRTGQDDEKLF
TRBJ2-5	TRBV11-3	ASSLGAGMGETQY
TRBJ1-3	TRBV7-2	ASSSPIGGNTIY
TRBJ1-6	TRBV3-1/TRBV3-2	ASSRAGGQNYNSPLH
TRBJ2-2	TRBV5-1	ASSLGGAGGPKTGELF
TRBJ1-1	TRBV19	ASSPKTKNTEAF
TRBJ1-1	TRBV5-1	ASSPPTGTVNTEAF
TRBJ1-4	TRBV10-3	AITDMPNEKLF
TRBJ2-3	TRBV6-5	ASSWGGLSDTQY
TRBJ1-1	TRBV4-3	ASGPGQGYTEAF
TRBJ1-5	TRBV7-9	ASSRGPFDNQPQH
TRBJ1-5	TRBV21-1	ASINTWGRVNQPQH
TRBJ1-2	TRBV4-3	ASSQDRAQGCT
TRBJ2-5	TRBV7-2	ASSLRGPETQY
TRBJ2-1	TRBV5-4	ASSLSHGPQYNEQF
TRBJ1-2	TRBV2	ASSEAWNYGYT
TRBJ1-5	TRBV6-5	ASTSGQSNQPQH
TRBJ2-1	TRBV18	ASSPHKDNEQF
TRBJ2-2	TRBV5-6	ASSPKGQENTGELF
TRBJ2-3	TRBV27	ASSLSQGTDTQY
TRBJ1-3	TRBV19	ASSGQGVSGNTIY
TRBJ1-2	TRBV30	AWSVGAVSYGYT
TRBJ1-1	TRBV5-4	ASSPGTLAPNTEAF
TRBJ2-2	TRBV3-1/TRBV3-2	ASSQRDRGTGELF
TRBJ1-1	TRBV6-5	ASSYRRGSHWEAF
TRBJ1-2	TRBV21-1	ASSFRQGGYGYT
TRBJ2-1	TRBV4-3	ASSGRLAQSYNEQF
TRBJ2-1	TRBV9	ASSTSLAGGYNEQF
TRBJ1-6	TRBV18	ASSPTGTYSNSPLH
TRBJ1-2	TRBV14	ASSQEGTGSYGYT
TRBJ1-5	TRBV30	AWSVRAGQGNQPQH
TRBJ2-2	TRBV2	ASKGAGTNTGELF
TRBJ2-5	TRBV5-4	ASSFWGQETQY
TRBJ2-2	TRBV5-1	ASSLGGVNTGELF
TRBJ1-2	TRBV12-3/TRBV12-4	ASSLGQYYGYT
TRBJ2-5	TRBV3-1/TRBV3-2	ASSQGQTRVSQETQY
TRBJ1-4	TRBV18	ASSPDRVGLY
TRBJ2-1	TRBV9	ASSVAGASSYNEQF